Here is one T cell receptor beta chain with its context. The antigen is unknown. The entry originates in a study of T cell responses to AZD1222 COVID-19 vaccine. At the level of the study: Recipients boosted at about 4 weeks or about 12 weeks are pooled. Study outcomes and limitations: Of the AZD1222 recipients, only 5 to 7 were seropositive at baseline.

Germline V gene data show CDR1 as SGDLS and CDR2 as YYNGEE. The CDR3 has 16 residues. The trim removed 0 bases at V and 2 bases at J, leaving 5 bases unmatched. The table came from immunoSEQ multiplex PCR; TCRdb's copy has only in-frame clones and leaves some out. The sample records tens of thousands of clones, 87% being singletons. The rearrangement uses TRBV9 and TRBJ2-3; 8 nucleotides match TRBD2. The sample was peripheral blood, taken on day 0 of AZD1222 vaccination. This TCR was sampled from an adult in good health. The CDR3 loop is CASSVGDSGITDTQYF. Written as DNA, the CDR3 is TGTGCCAGCAGCGTAGGCGATAGCGGGATCACAGATACGCAGTATTTT.